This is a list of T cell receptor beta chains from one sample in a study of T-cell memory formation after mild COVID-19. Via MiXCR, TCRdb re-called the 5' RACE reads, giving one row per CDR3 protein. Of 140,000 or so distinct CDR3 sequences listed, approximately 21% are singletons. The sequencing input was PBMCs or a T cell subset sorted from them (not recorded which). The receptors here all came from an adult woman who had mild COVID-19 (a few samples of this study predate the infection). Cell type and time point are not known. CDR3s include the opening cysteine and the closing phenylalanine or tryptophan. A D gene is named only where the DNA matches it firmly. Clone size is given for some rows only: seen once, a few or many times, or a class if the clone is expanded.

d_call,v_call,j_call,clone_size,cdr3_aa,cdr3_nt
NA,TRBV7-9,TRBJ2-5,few,CASSSPATGQETQYF,TGTGCCAGCAGCTCCCCCGCGACAGGACAAGAGACCCAGTACTTC
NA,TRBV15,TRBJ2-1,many,CATSRVAGSYNEQFF,TGTGCCACCAGCAGAGTGGCGGGCTCCTACAATGAGCAGTTCTTC
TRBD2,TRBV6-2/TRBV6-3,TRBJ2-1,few,CASSNPTSGSSNEQFF,TGTGCCAGCAGTAACCCGACTAGCGGGAGTAGCAATGAGCAGTTCTTC
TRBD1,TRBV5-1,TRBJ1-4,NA,CASSRDREMGDEKLFF,TGCGCCAGCAGCCGGGACAGGGAGATGGGGGATGAAAAACTGTTTTTT
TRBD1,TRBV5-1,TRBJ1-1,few,CASSLQGMNTEAFF,TGCGCCAGCAGCTTACAGGGGATGAACACTGAAGCTTTCTTT
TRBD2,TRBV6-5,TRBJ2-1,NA,CASSYSGLARRMSEQFF,TGTGCCAGCAGTTACTCCGGACTAGCCCGGCGGATGAGTGAGCAGTTCTTC
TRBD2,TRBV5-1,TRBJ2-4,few,CASSSTPGGRKGNIQYF,TGCGCCAGCAGCTCCACCCCGGGGGGGCGGAAGGGAAACATTCAGTACTTC
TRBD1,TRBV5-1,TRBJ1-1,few,CASSAPGTGLRVNTEAFF,TGCGCCAGCAGCGCCCCCGGGACAGGGTTAAGAGTGAACACTGAAGCTTTCTTT
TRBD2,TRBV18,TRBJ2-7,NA,CASSPKAGEYEQYF,TGTGCCAGCTCGCCCAAAGCGGGAGAGTACGAGCAGTACTTC
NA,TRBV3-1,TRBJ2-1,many,CASSQSLSRGGNEQFF,TGTGCCAGCAGCCAATCCCTTTCTAGGGGCGGCAATGAGCAGTTCTTC
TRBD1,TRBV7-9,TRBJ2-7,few,CASTWTGDHEQYF,TGTGCCAGCACCTGGACAGGGGATCACGAGCAGTACTTC
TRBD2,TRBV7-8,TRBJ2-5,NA,CASSQSLAGVLQETQYF,TGTGCCAGCAGTCAATCCCTAGCGGGAGTCCTCCAAGAGACCCAGTACTTC
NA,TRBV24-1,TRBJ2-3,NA,CATSDPSGNTDTQYF,TGTGCCACCAGTGATCCGAGCGGCAACACAGATACGCAGTATTTT
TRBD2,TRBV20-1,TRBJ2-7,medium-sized,CSANKAGTSSYEQYF,TGCAGTGCTAATAAGGCAGGGACTAGCTCCTACGAGCAGTACTTC
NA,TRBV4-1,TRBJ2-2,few,CASREAIYGTGELFF,TGCGCCAGCAGAGAAGCAATTTATGGCACCGGGGAGCTGTTTTTT
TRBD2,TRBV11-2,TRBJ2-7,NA,CASSPLRRGRNNSYEQYF,TGTGCCAGCAGCCCCCTGCGGCGCGGGAGGAACAACTCCTACGAGCAGTACTTC
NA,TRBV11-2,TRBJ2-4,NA,CASSFQGPNIQYF,TGTGCCAGCAGCTTCCAAGGACCAAACATTCAGTACTTC
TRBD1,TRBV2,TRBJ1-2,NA,CASSPGGTGYGYTF,TGTGCCAGCAGCCCGGGGGGGACAGGCTATGGCTACACCTTC
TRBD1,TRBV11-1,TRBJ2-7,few,CASSSPGQGIYEQYF,TGTGCCAGCAGTTCACCGGGACAGGGGATTTACGAGCAGTACTTC
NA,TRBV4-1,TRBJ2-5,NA,CASSPTGETQYF,TGCGCCAGCAGCCCGACGGGCGAGACCCAGTACTTC
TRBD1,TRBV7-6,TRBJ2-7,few,CASSPMALGTGGEQYF,TGTGCCAGCAGCCCGATGGCGCTAGGGACAGGGGGCGAGCAGTACTTC
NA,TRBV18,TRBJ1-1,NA,CASSLRTRSGTQEEAFF,TGTGCCAGCTCACTCAGGACGAGGTCGGGCACTCAGGAAGAAGCTTTCTTT
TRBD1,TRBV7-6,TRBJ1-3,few,CASSFSYRGPAGNTIYF,TGTGCCAGCAGCTTCTCCTACAGGGGGCCTGCTGGAAACACCATATATTTT
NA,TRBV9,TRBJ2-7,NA,CASSVGDGYEQYF,TGTGCCAGCAGCGTAGGGGACGGTTACGAGCAGTACTTC
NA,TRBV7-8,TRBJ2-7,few,CASSLAPGDLYEQYF,TGTGCCAGCAGCTTAGCGCCTGGGGACCTCTACGAGCAGTACTTC
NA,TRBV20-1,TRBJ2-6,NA,CSAFNGGANVLTF,TGCAGTGCTTTCAATGGTGGGGCCAACGTCCTGACTTTC
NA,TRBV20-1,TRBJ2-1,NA,CSARRRQSNEQFF,TGCAGTGCTAGACGGCGGCAATCCAATGAGCAGTTCTTC
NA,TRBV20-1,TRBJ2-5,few,CSARKGVETQYF,TGCAGTGCTAGGAAAGGGGTCGAGACCCAGTACTTC
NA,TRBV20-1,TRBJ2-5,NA,CSASEARGGQETQYF,TGCAGTGCTAGTGAGGCCAGGGGAGGGCAAGAGACCCAGTACTTC
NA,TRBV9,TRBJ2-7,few,CASSDGTQGRGNYEQYF,TGTGCCAGCAGCGACGGTACCCAGGGGAGGGGGAACTACGAGCAGTACTTC
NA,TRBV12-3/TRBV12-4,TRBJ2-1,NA,CASSLIRGKHNEQFF,TGTGCCAGCAGTTTAATCAGGGGAAAACACAATGAGCAGTTCTTC
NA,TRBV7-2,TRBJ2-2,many,CASSLSRGGWTGELFF,TGTGCCAGCAGCTTAAGTCGGGGAGGTTGGACCGGGGAGCTGTTTTTT
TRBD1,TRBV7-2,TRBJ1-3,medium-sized,CASSSGTGGNTIYF,TGTGCCAGCAGCTCCGGGACAGGGGGAAACACCATATATTTT
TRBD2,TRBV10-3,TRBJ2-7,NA,CAISVGTSGSYEQYF,TGTGCCATCAGCGTCGGGACTAGCGGTTCCTACGAGCAGTACTTC
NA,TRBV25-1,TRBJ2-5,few,CASSGGPGARGETQYF,TGTGCCAGCAGCGGAGGGCCAGGGGCAAGAGGGGAGACCCAGTACTTC
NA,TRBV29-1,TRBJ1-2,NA,CSVVVPGRDYGYTF,TGCAGCGTTGTGGTCCCAGGAAGAGACTATGGCTACACCTTC
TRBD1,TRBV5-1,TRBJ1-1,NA,CASSARQGHPDTEAFF,TGCGCCAGCAGCGCTAGACAGGGCCATCCGGACACTGAAGCTTTCTTT
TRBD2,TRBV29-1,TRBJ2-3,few,CSVRAGTSSTDTQYF,TGCAGCGTGAGGGCCGGGACTAGCAGCACAGATACGCAGTATTTT
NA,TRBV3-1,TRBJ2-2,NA,CASGRQAPLSTGELFF,TGTGCCAGCGGCAGACAGGCCCCTTTGAGCACCGGGGAGCTGTTTTTT
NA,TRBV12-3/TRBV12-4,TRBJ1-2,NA,CASRASYGYTF,TGTGCCAGCAGAGCCTCATATGGCTACACCTTC
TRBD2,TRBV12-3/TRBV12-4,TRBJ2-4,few,CASSRIPGLAGVAKNIQYF,TGTGCCAGCAGCCGGATCCCGGGACTAGCGGGGGTAGCCAAAAACATTCAGTACTTC
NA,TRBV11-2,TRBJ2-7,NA,CASSLGIELYEQYF,TGTGCCAGCAGCTTAGGTATAGAACTCTACGAGCAGTACTTC
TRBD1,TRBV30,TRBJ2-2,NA,CAWARTGAGELFF,TGTGCCTGGGCCAGGACAGGGGCCGGGGAGCTGTTTTTT
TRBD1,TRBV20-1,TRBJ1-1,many,CSARGPGQGVNTEAFF,TGCAGTGCTAGAGGGCCGGGCCAGGGGGTGAACACTGAAGCTTTCTTT
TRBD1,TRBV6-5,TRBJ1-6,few,CASREGTGVSPLHF,TGTGCCAGCAGGGAAGGGACAGGGGTCTCACCCCTCCACTTT
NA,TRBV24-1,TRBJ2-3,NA,CATSADGSTDTQYF,TGTGCCACCAGTGCGGATGGGTCCACAGATACGCAGTATTTT
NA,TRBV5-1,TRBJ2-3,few,CASSVGDTQYF,TGTGCCAGCAGCGTAGGTGATACGCAGTATTTT
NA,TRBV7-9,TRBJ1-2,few,CASSSSDRLIYGYTF,TGTGCCAGCAGCTCGTCCGACAGACTTATCTATGGCTACACCTTC
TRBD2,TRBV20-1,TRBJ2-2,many,CSATGTSGNTGELFF,TGCAGTGCTACCGGGACTAGCGGGAACACCGGGGAGCTGTTTTTT
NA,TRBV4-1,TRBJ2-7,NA,CASSRDTVLPYEQYF,TGCGCCAGCAGCCGGGACACGGTCCTTCCCTACGAGCAGTACTTC
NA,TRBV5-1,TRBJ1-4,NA,CASSIGRANEKLFF,TGCGCCAGCAGCATCGGCAGGGCTAATGAAAAACTGTTTTTT
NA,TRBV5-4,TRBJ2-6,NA,CASSLDSHPGSGANVLTF,TGTGCCAGCAGCTTAGACTCCCACCCCGGGTCTGGGGCCAACGTCCTGACTTTC
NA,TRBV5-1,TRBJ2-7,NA,CASSLQPTAYEQYF,TGCGCCAGCAGCTTACAGCCCACAGCCTACGAGCAGTACTTC
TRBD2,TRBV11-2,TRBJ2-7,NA,CASKRTSGSYEQYF,TGTGCCAGCAAGAGGACTAGCGGGAGCTACGAGCAGTACTTC
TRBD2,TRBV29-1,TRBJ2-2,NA,CSASSGANTGELFF,TGCAGCGCCTCTAGCGGAGCGAACACCGGGGAGCTGTTTTTT